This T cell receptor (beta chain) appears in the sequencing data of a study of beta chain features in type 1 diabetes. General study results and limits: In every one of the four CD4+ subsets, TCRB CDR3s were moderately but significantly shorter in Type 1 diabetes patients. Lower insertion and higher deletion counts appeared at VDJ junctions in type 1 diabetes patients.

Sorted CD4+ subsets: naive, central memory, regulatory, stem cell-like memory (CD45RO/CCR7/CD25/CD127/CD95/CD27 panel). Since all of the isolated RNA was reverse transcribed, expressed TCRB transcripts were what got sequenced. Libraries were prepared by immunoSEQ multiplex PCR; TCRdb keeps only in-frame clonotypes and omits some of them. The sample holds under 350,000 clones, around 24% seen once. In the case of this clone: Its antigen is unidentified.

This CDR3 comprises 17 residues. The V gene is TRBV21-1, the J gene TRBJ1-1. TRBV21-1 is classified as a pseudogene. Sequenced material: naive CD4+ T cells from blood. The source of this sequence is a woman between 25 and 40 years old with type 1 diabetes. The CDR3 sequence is CASSTEEGRDPNTEAFF. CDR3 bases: TGTGCCAGCAGCACCGAGGAGGGCAGGGACCCGAACACTGAAGCTTTCTTT.